These 14 T cell receptor beta chains came from one sample sequenced in a study of cytomegalovirus exposure and HLA in healthy donors. The PCR made use of 60 Vbeta and 13 Jbeta primers. Generated by immunoSEQ multiplex PCR, the TCRdb table keeps only in-frame clones and is missing some. The data show 130,000 or so clones, with 60% to 85% seen just once and about 1.6% held by the top ten. Sequencing was carried out using PBMCs. These receptors were collected from a woman aged 18-29 years in good health and CMV-seronegative.

The V gene is TRBV6-5, the J gene TRBJ1-2; possible D gene TRBD1, 6 bases. The V and J ends lost 6 bases and 10 bases respectively, with 21 bases between them. The germline V gene encodes CDR1 MNHEY and CDR2 SVGAGI. The CDR3 spans 14 residues. In nucleotides, the CDR3 is TGTGCCAGCAGCCGGGATGGGGTGGCAGGGGACTACACCTTC. This translates into CASSRDGVAGDYTF.

This chain joins TRBV5-6 and TRBJ1-2; 11 bases are a match to TRBD1. This CDR3 contains 17 residues. Trimming at V came to 4 bases and at J to 0 bases, leaving 8 bases not matched to a gene. The germline CDR1 and CDR2 sequences are SGHDT and YYEEEE. The CDR3 nucleotides are TGTGCCAGCAGCACGAGGGACAGGGGGGTAGCTAACTATGGCTACACCTTC. Its translation is CASSTRDRGVANYGYTF.

The J gene is TRBJ2-1, the V gene TRBV19; the match to TRBD2 covers 10 bases. The germline V gene encodes CDR1 LNHDA and CDR2 SQIVND (reference sequence). The trim removed 8 bases at V and 4 bases at J, leaving 5 bases unmatched. The CDR3 extends over 14 amino acids. Here the CDR3 DNA reads TGTGCCAGTTCTAGCGGGAGCCGATACAATGAGCAGTTCTTC. It yields the protein CASSSGSRYNEQFF.

The J gene is TRBJ1-1, the V gene TRBV11-1; D is undetermined. The CDR3 is 14 residues long. Germline-derived CDR1 and CDR2 are SGHAT and FQDESV (reference sequence). V lost 5 bases and J lost 0, with 10 bases in between. This CDR3 reads CASSGPGMNTEAFF. CDR3 DNA: TGTGCCAGCAGCGGCCCCGGGATGAACACTGAAGCTTTCTTT.

The chain links TRBV27 to TRBJ1-3, with a weak D call TRBD1 (6 bases). Germline-derived CDR1 and CDR2 are MNHEY and SMNVEV (reference sequence). V lost 6 bases, J lost 3 bases, and 12 bases lay in between. This CDR3 is 14 amino acids long. The CDR3 DNA follows: TGTGCCAGCAGCCCAGGGGTAGGTGGAAACACCATATATTTT. Translation gives CASSPGVGGNTIYF.

This clone has more than one count but fewer than ten. V usage is TRBV5-4 and J usage is TRBJ2-3; TRBD2 might be the D (6 bases). With 5 bases removed from V and 3 bases from J, the gap between germline ends came to 10 bases. The CDR3 loop spans 13 amino acids. Germline V gene data show CDR1 as SGHNT and CDR2 as YYREEE (reference sequence). This CDR3 reads CASRGGWTDTQYF. The CDR3 nucleotides are TGTGCCAGCAGGGGAGGTTGGACAGATACGCAGTATTTT.

V and J are TRBV19 and TRBJ1-1; weak D call: TRBD1 (6 bases). V shed 5 bases and J shed 12 bases, with 22 bases lying between them. There are 14 residues in the CDR3. CDR1 is LNHDA and CDR2 is SQIVND in the germline V gene (reference sequence). The CDR3 DNA reads TGTGCCAGTAGTCATGGGGGGGGGCCAGGGGAAACTTTCTTT. This translates into CASSHGGGPGETFF.

This chain connects TRBV30 to TRBJ2-4, with unresolved D. The CDR3 extends over 16 amino acids. Germline CDR1 is GTSNPN and CDR2 is SVGIG (reference sequence). The V gene lost 4 bases and the J gene lost 0 bases, with 16 bases spanning the gap. The CDR3 protein is CAWNRRLPLAKNIQYF. The CDR3 DNA is TGTGCCTGGAACCGGCGGCTTCCCCTAGCCAAAAACATTCAGTACTTC.

This clone was seen a few times. The chain has TRBV27 and TRBJ1-2; D gene unclear. Per the germline V gene, CDR1 is MNHEY and CDR2 is SMNVEV (reference sequence). This CDR3 has 12 amino acids. V lost 6 bases and J lost 8, with 13 bases in between. The CDR3: CASSTPGDGYTF. In DNA, the CDR3 is TGTGCCAGCAGCACCCCGGGAGACGGCTACACCTTC.

V gene TRBV29-1 combines with J gene TRBJ1-1, with 11 bases identical to TRBD1. The CDR3 has 15 residues. Germline V gene lookup returns CDR1 SQVTM and CDR2 ANQGSEA. After removal of 6 bases from V and 1 base from J, the junction contained 7 bases not matched to a gene. CDR3 bases: TGCAGCGTAGCCGGGACAGGGGGGAAGAACACTGAAGCTTTCTTT. Residues: CSVAGTGGKNTEAFF.

V and J are TRBV6-5 and TRBJ1-1; D is unclear. This CDR3 has 13 amino acids. Looked up from germline, CDR1 is MNHEY and CDR2 is SVGAGI. Between the trimmed V and J ends, which lost 2 bases and 1 base, there was a span of 5 bases. CDR3 amino acids: CASSYGQNTEAFF. The CDR3 DNA follows: TGTGCCAGCAGTTACGGGCAGAACACTGAAGCTTTCTTT.

This clone was seen only a few times. This chain uses TRBV19 with TRBJ1-1; possibly TRBD1 for D (6 bases). CDR3 length: 11 residues. CDR1 and CDR2 from the germline V gene are LNHDA and SQIVND (reference sequence). The ends were cut back, 6 bases at V and 7 bases at J, with 9 bases in the middle. The CDR3 DNA follows: TGTGCCAGTAGGGGGGCAGTTGAAGCTTTCTTT. Protein: CASRGAVEAFF.

The table lists this clone with a count of one. The chain uses TRBV27 and TRBJ2-5; D might be TRBD2 (6 bases). The CDR3 consists of 15 residues. CDR1 is MNHEY, CDR2 SMNVEV, per germline (reference sequence). V gave up 6 bases and J gave up 4 bases, with 18 bases separating them. For the CDR3, the DNA is TGTGCCAGCAGCCGCCAAGGAGGGTACGGAGAGACCCAGTACTTC. Protein: CASSRQGGYGETQYF.

This chain uses TRBV10-1 with TRBJ2-3, with D hard to call. Trimming pared 3 bases from V and 6 bases from J, leaving 10 bases between. The CDR3 contains 13 residues. CDR1 is WNHNN and CDR2 is SYGVQD in the germline V gene (reference sequence). In nucleotides, the CDR3 is TGCGCCAGCAGTGAAAATAACGGTGATACGCAGTATTTT. It encodes CASSENNGDTQYF.